A selection of T cell receptor beta chains follows, all from one sample in a study of blood T cell repertoires in COVID-19. Measured with immunoSEQ multiplex PCR; TCRdb has only the in-frame clones, and not every one. Of over 300,000 clones in the sample, roughly 86% were seen once. Input material: peripheral blood. The receptors come from a woman aged 45-59 years with acute or convalescent COVID-19. Both conserved end residues are part of each CDR3. D genes are given only for firm matches. Rows give clone size only sometimes, using once, few, many, or a class for an expanded clone.

cdr3_length: 16; clone_size: .; j_call: TRBJ2-7; d_call: TRBD2; v_call: TRBV28; cdr3_aa: CASSFKNSGAPYEQYF; cdr3_nt: TGTGCCAGCAGTTTCAAGAACAGCGGGGCCCCCTACGAGCAGTACTTC
cdr3_length: 15; clone_size: .; j_call: TRBJ1-2; d_call: .; v_call: TRBV7-9; cdr3_aa: CASSAPESLPYGYTF; cdr3_nt: TGTGCCAGCAGCGCACCCGAAAGCCTCCCCTATGGCTACACCTTC
cdr3_length: 16; clone_size: .; j_call: TRBJ2-1; d_call: TRBD2; v_call: TRBV19; cdr3_aa: CASRRLAGVTYNEQFF; cdr3_nt: TGTGCCAGTAGACGACTAGCGGGAGTTACCTACAATGAGCAGTTCTTC
cdr3_length: 14; clone_size: .; j_call: TRBJ2-3; d_call: .; v_call: TRBV28; cdr3_aa: CASSSSAGVDTQYF; cdr3_nt: TGTGCCAGCAGTTCCAGCGCAGGGGTAGATACGCAGTATTTT
cdr3_length: 13; clone_size: .; j_call: TRBJ2-2; d_call: .; v_call: TRBV14; cdr3_aa: CASSQFLTGELFF; cdr3_nt: TGTGCCAGCAGCCAATTCCTCACCGGGGAGCTGTTTTTT
cdr3_length: 15; clone_size: .; j_call: TRBJ2-2; d_call: .; v_call: TRBV11-3; cdr3_aa: CASSRGQTNTGELFF; cdr3_nt: TGTGCCAGCAGTCGCGGACAGACGAACACCGGGGAGCTGTTTTTT
cdr3_length: 16; clone_size: once; j_call: TRBJ2-7; d_call: .; v_call: TRBV5-1; cdr3_aa: CASSLLEGAINYEQYF; cdr3_nt: TGCGCCAGCAGCTTATTGGAAGGGGCCATAAACTACGAGCAGTACTTC
cdr3_length: 16; clone_size: few; j_call: TRBJ2-2; d_call: TRBD2; v_call: TRBV4-2; cdr3_aa: CASSPRGGRASGELFF; cdr3_nt: TGTGCCAGCAGCCCCAGGGGCGGGAGGGCCTCCGGGGAGCTGTTTTTT
cdr3_length: 15; clone_size: .; j_call: TRBJ2-7; d_call: TRBD1; v_call: TRBV7-9; cdr3_aa: CASSSPTGTGGEQYF; cdr3_nt: TGTGCCAGCAGCTCCCCAACCGGGACAGGGGGCGAGCAGTACTTC
cdr3_length: 16; clone_size: .; j_call: TRBJ2-7; d_call: TRBD2; v_call: TRBV5-6; cdr3_aa: CASSLGTSGRGDEQYF; cdr3_nt: TGTGCCAGCAGCTTGGGGACTAGCGGGAGGGGGGACGAGCAGTACTTC
cdr3_length: 12; clone_size: .; j_call: TRBJ1-1; d_call: .; v_call: TRBV28; cdr3_aa: CASSLQRDEAFF; cdr3_nt: TGTGCCAGCAGTTTACAACGGGATGAAGCTTTCTTT
cdr3_length: 14; clone_size: .; j_call: TRBJ1-5; d_call: .; v_call: TRBV29-1; cdr3_aa: CSVTTGSSNQPQHF; cdr3_nt: TGCAGCGTTACTACAGGGTCTTCCAATCAGCCCCAGCATTTT
cdr3_length: 15; clone_size: .; j_call: TRBJ2-7; d_call: .; v_call: TRBV3-1/TRBV3-2; cdr3_aa: CASSQVATNDYEQYF; cdr3_nt: TGTGCCAGCAGCCAAGTCGCGACTAACGACTACGAGCAGTACTTC
cdr3_length: 18; clone_size: .; j_call: TRBJ2-1; d_call: TRBD2; v_call: TRBV5-4; cdr3_aa: CASRSGTSGSNGINEQFF; cdr3_nt: TGTGCCAGCAGGTCCGGGACTAGCGGGAGTAATGGTATCAATGAGCAGTTCTTC
cdr3_length: 14; clone_size: .; j_call: TRBJ1-4; d_call: .; v_call: TRBV5-1; cdr3_aa: CASSLRQGREKLFF; cdr3_nt: TGCGCCAGCAGCTTGCGTCAGGGGCGTGAAAAACTGTTTTTT
cdr3_length: 21; clone_size: .; j_call: TRBJ2-3; d_call: .; v_call: TRBV6-2/TRBV6-3; cdr3_aa: CASSYPIPKTAQGGFTDTQYF; cdr3_nt: TGTGCCAGCAGTTACCCCATACCGAAAACGGCCCAGGGTGGTTTCACAGATACGCAGTATTTT
cdr3_length: 16; clone_size: .; j_call: TRBJ2-3; d_call: TRBD2; v_call: TRBV15; cdr3_aa: CATSADWTSGWDTQYF; cdr3_nt: TGTGCCACCAGCGCCGATTGGACTAGCGGGTGGGATACGCAGTATTTT
cdr3_length: 13; clone_size: .; j_call: TRBJ1-1; d_call: .; v_call: TRBV7-9; cdr3_aa: CASSLPGRTEAFF; cdr3_nt: TGTGCCAGCAGCTTACCGGGTCGTACTGAAGCTTTCTTT
cdr3_length: 11; clone_size: .; j_call: TRBJ2-5; d_call: .; v_call: TRBV5-4; cdr3_aa: CASTGGETQYF; cdr3_nt: TGTGCCAGCACTGGTGGCGAGACCCAGTACTTC
cdr3_length: 16; clone_size: few; j_call: TRBJ1-4; d_call: TRBD1; v_call: TRBV19; cdr3_aa: CASSTPGQGADEKLFF; cdr3_nt: TGTGCCAGTAGTACCCCGGGACAGGGGGCAGATGAAAAACTGTTTTTT
cdr3_length: 14; clone_size: .; j_call: TRBJ2-5; d_call: TRBD1; v_call: TRBV5-4; cdr3_aa: CASFTTGLQETQYF; cdr3_nt: TGTGCCAGCTTCACGACAGGGCTGCAAGAGACCCAGTACTTC
cdr3_length: 15; clone_size: .; j_call: TRBJ2-7; d_call: TRBD1; v_call: TRBV6-5; cdr3_aa: CASSYGRGSSYEQYF; cdr3_nt: TGTGCCAGCAGTTACGGCAGGGGGAGCTCCTACGAGCAGTACTTC
cdr3_length: 18; clone_size: .; j_call: TRBJ2-7; d_call: TRBD2; v_call: TRBV18; cdr3_aa: CASSPLLAGGLVLYEQYF; cdr3_nt: TGTGCCAGCTCACCATTGCTAGCGGGAGGGTTAGTTCTCTACGAGCAGTACTTC
cdr3_length: 13; clone_size: .; j_call: TRBJ2-5; d_call: TRBD1; v_call: TRBV6-5; cdr3_aa: CASSNTGVETQYF; cdr3_nt: TGTGCCAGCAGTAATACAGGGGTCGAGACCCAGTACTTC
cdr3_length: 17; clone_size: .; j_call: TRBJ2-7; d_call: TRBD2; v_call: TRBV4-1; cdr3_aa: CASSPGWVAGGSYEQYF; cdr3_nt: TGCGCCAGCAGCCCCGGGTGGGTAGCGGGAGGTTCCTACGAGCAGTACTTC
cdr3_length: 14; clone_size: .; j_call: TRBJ2-1; d_call: .; v_call: TRBV11-3; cdr3_aa: CASSAQTSLNEQFF; cdr3_nt: TGTGCCAGCAGCGCTCAGACTAGTTTGAATGAGCAGTTCTTC
cdr3_length: 15; clone_size: .; j_call: TRBJ1-5; d_call: TRBD1; v_call: TRBV6-4; cdr3_aa: CASARTGVGNQPQHF; cdr3_nt: TGTGCCAGCGCCCGGACAGGGGTTGGCAATCAGCCCCAGCATTTT
cdr3_length: 14; clone_size: .; j_call: TRBJ2-1; d_call: TRBD2; v_call: TRBV29-1; cdr3_aa: CSVGQLAGFNEQFF; cdr3_nt: TGCAGCGTTGGGCAACTAGCGGGCTTCAATGAGCAGTTCTTC
cdr3_length: 17; clone_size: .; j_call: TRBJ2-6; d_call: .; v_call: TRBV18; cdr3_aa: CASSRDRPGSGANVLTF; cdr3_nt: TGTGCCAGCTCACGCGACCGCCCGGGGTCCGGGGCCAACGTCCTGACTTTC
cdr3_length: 15; clone_size: .; j_call: TRBJ2-3; d_call: TRBD2; v_call: TRBV18; cdr3_aa: CASSPLAGYTDTQYF; cdr3_nt: TGTGCCAGCTCACCACTAGCGGGCTACACAGATACGCAGTATTTT
cdr3_length: 14; clone_size: .; j_call: TRBJ2-1; d_call: .; v_call: TRBV7-3; cdr3_aa: CASSLSGTGNEQFF; cdr3_nt: TGTGCCAGCAGCTTAAGCGGGACCGGTAATGAGCAGTTCTTC
cdr3_length: 14; clone_size: .; j_call: TRBJ2-3; d_call: .; v_call: TRBV18; cdr3_aa: CASSPSAGTDTQYF; cdr3_nt: TGTGCCAGCTCACCGTCGGCGGGGACAGATACGCAGTATTTT
cdr3_length: 14; clone_size: .; j_call: TRBJ2-7; d_call: TRBD1; v_call: TRBV9; cdr3_aa: CASSVEGARYEQYF; cdr3_nt: TGTGCCAGCAGCGTCGAGGGGGCGCGGTACGAGCAGTACTTC
cdr3_length: 14; clone_size: .; j_call: TRBJ1-5; d_call: .; v_call: TRBV5-4; cdr3_aa: CASSLSGINQPQHF; cdr3_nt: TGTGCCAGCAGCTTATCGGGGATCAATCAGCCCCAGCATTTT
cdr3_length: 15; clone_size: once; j_call: TRBJ2-2; d_call: TRBD1; v_call: TRBV11-3; cdr3_aa: CASSQDRTNTGELFF; cdr3_nt: TGTGCCAGCAGCCAGGACAGGACGAACACCGGGGAGCTGTTTTTT
cdr3_length: 14; clone_size: .; j_call: TRBJ2-3; d_call: .; v_call: TRBV28; cdr3_aa: CASSSYGSSDTQYF; cdr3_nt: TGTGCCAGCAGTTCCTACGGGAGTTCAGATACGCAGTATTTT
cdr3_length: 14; clone_size: .; j_call: TRBJ2-7; d_call: TRBD2; v_call: TRBV19; cdr3_aa: CASSPLPGLVSQYF; cdr3_nt: TGTGCCAGTAGTCCCCTCCCCGGACTAGTATCACAGTACTTC
cdr3_length: 13; clone_size: .; j_call: TRBJ1-2; d_call: .; v_call: TRBV7-9; cdr3_aa: CASSLEEGYGYTF; cdr3_nt: TGTGCCAGCAGCTTAGAGGAGGGCTATGGCTACACCTTC
cdr3_length: 13; clone_size: .; j_call: TRBJ1-5; d_call: .; v_call: TRBV2; cdr3_aa: CASSGQDGQPQHF; cdr3_nt: TGTGCCAGCAGTGGACAGGACGGTCAGCCCCAGCATTTT
cdr3_length: 14; clone_size: .; j_call: TRBJ2-1; d_call: TRBD2; v_call: TRBV20-1; cdr3_aa: CSASPAGAYNEQFF; cdr3_nt: TGCAGTGCTAGTCCAGCGGGAGCTTACAATGAGCAGTTCTTC
cdr3_length: 14; clone_size: many; j_call: TRBJ1-2; d_call: TRBD1; v_call: TRBV5-1; cdr3_aa: CASSDRAGGGGYTF; cdr3_nt: TGCGCCAGCAGCGATAGGGCAGGGGGCGGTGGCTACACCTTC
cdr3_length: 12; clone_size: .; j_call: TRBJ2-7; d_call: .; v_call: TRBV27; cdr3_aa: CASYSSSYEQYF; cdr3_nt: TGTGCCAGCTACTCAAGCTCCTACGAGCAGTACTTC
cdr3_length: 14; clone_size: .; j_call: TRBJ1-2; d_call: .; v_call: TRBV5-8; cdr3_aa: CASSLALPDYGYTF; cdr3_nt: TGTGCCAGCAGCCTGGCCCTACCGGACTATGGCTACACCTTC
cdr3_length: 14; clone_size: .; j_call: TRBJ2-1; d_call: .; v_call: TRBV5-5; cdr3_aa: CASSLTGMPNEQFF; cdr3_nt: TGTGCCAGCAGCTTGACAGGGATGCCCAATGAGCAGTTCTTC
cdr3_length: 12; clone_size: .; j_call: TRBJ2-1; d_call: .; v_call: TRBV6-5; cdr3_aa: CASSGLFSEQFF; cdr3_nt: TGTGCCAGCTCCGGACTTTTCAGTGAGCAGTTCTTC
cdr3_length: 15; clone_size: .; j_call: TRBJ1-5; d_call: TRBD1; v_call: TRBV7-9; cdr3_aa: CASSLGGQGNQPQHF; cdr3_nt: TGTGCCAGCAGCTTAGGGGGACAGGGCAATCAGCCCCAGCATTTT
cdr3_length: 16; clone_size: .; j_call: TRBJ2-3; d_call: .; v_call: TRBV4-1; cdr3_aa: CATKTSVIPSTDTQYF; cdr3_nt: TGCGCCACCAAAACCTCAGTCATTCCTAGCACAGATACGCAGTATTTT
cdr3_length: 17; clone_size: .; j_call: TRBJ2-2; d_call: TRBD1; v_call: TRBV4-3; cdr3_aa: CASSRLTGVLTTGELFF; cdr3_nt: TGCGCCAGCAGCCGATTAACAGGGGTATTGACCACCGGGGAGCTGTTTTTT
cdr3_length: 16; clone_size: .; j_call: TRBJ2-7; d_call: TRBD2; v_call: TRBV9; cdr3_aa: CASSASGTSGSYEQYF; cdr3_nt: TGTGCCAGCAGCGCTTCCGGGACTAGCGGGAGCTACGAGCAGTACTTC
cdr3_length: 16; clone_size: once; j_call: TRBJ2-5; d_call: TRBD2; v_call: TRBV28; cdr3_aa: CASSLSTGGYQETQYF; cdr3_nt: TGTGCCAGCAGTTTATCGACGGGAGGGTACCAAGAGACCCAGTACTTC
cdr3_length: 13; clone_size: .; j_call: TRBJ2-7; d_call: TRBD2; v_call: TRBV12-3/TRBV12-4; cdr3_aa: CASSDTSGYEQYF; cdr3_nt: TGTGCCAGCAGTGATACTAGCGGCTACGAGCAGTACTTC
cdr3_length: 16; clone_size: .; j_call: TRBJ2-7; d_call: .; v_call: TRBV4-1; cdr3_aa: CASSQDRGTMIYEQYF; cdr3_nt: TGCGCCAGCAGCCAAGATAGAGGAACCATGATCTACGAGCAGTACTTC
cdr3_length: 13; clone_size: few; j_call: TRBJ2-3; d_call: .; v_call: TRBV29-1; cdr3_aa: CSVVRDSGDTQYF; cdr3_nt: TGCAGCGTTGTCCGGGACTCCGGAGATACGCAGTATTTT
cdr3_length: 14; clone_size: .; j_call: TRBJ2-7; d_call: .; v_call: TRBV5-1; cdr3_aa: CASSWGTNSYEQYF; cdr3_nt: TGCGCCAGCAGCTGGGGGACAAACTCCTACGAGCAGTACTTC